The rows below give T cell receptor beta chains drawn from one sample of a study of blood T cell repertoires in COVID-19. Profiled with immunoSEQ multiplex PCR; TCRdb holds only in-frame clones, not every one. The sample yields about 20,000 clones, about 88% seen once. Specimen: peripheral blood. Receptors were obtained from a human donor with active COVID-19. The donor label of this sample is uncertain. CDR3s include the opening cysteine and the closing phenylalanine or tryptophan. Each record gives: V gene, J gene, D gene, CDR3 protein, CDR3 DNA. The D gene is left open where the match is weak.

v_call: TRBV18; j_call: TRBJ1-2; d_call: TRBD1; cdr3_aa: CASSLQQGRLHYGYTF; cdr3_nt: TGTGCCAGCTCACTTCAACAGGGGCGGCTTCACTATGGCTACACCTTC
v_call: TRBV28; j_call: TRBJ1-5; d_call: .; cdr3_aa: CASSLLLNQPQHF; cdr3_nt: TGTGCCAGCAGTTTACTCCTTAATCAGCCCCAGCATTTT
v_call: TRBV24-1; j_call: TRBJ1-2; d_call: TRBD1; cdr3_aa: CATSGPDTQGNYGYTF; cdr3_nt: TGTGCCACCAGTGGCCCCGACACACAGGGGAACTATGGCTACACCTTC
v_call: TRBV4-1; j_call: TRBJ2-2; d_call: .; cdr3_aa: CASSQEQAYAGELFF; cdr3_nt: TGCGCCAGCAGCCAAGAACAGGCATACGCCGGGGAGCTGTTTTTT
v_call: TRBV28; j_call: TRBJ2-1; d_call: TRBD2; cdr3_aa: CASSPRLAGGEQFF; cdr3_nt: TGTGCCAGCAGTCCCAGACTAGCGGGAGGTGAGCAGTTCTTC
v_call: TRBV6-5; j_call: TRBJ2-1; d_call: TRBD2; cdr3_aa: CASRDLAGGGNEQFF; cdr3_nt: TGTGCCAGCAGGGATCTAGCGGGGGGTGGAAATGAGCAGTTCTTC
v_call: TRBV5-1; j_call: TRBJ1-1; d_call: .; cdr3_aa: CASSPQGRTEAFF; cdr3_nt: TGCGCCAGCAGCCCTCAGGGTCGCACTGAAGCTTTCTTT
v_call: TRBV7-3; j_call: TRBJ2-2; d_call: .; cdr3_aa: CASSLMGGSGNTGELFF; cdr3_nt: TGTGCCAGCAGCTTAATGGGTGGGAGCGGGAACACCGGGGAGCTGTTTTTT
v_call: TRBV6-5; j_call: TRBJ2-2; d_call: .; cdr3_aa: CASIKTVNTGELFF; cdr3_nt: TGTGCCAGCATTAAGACTGTGAACACCGGGGAGCTGTTTTTT
v_call: TRBV6-2/TRBV6-3; j_call: TRBJ2-1; d_call: TRBD2; cdr3_aa: CASSYSGAGGSSYNEQFF; cdr3_nt: TGTGCCAGCAGTTACTCAGGTGCCGGCGGGAGCTCCTACAATGAGCAGTTCTTC